Listed here is a single T cell receptor (beta chain). This receptor's antigen is unknown. No much larger clone exists at a distance of one base, and base qualities are not known. Library preparation employed PCR. TCR sequencing of DNA from cultured CD4+ T cells used the Oncomine TCR Beta short-read assay at the Johns Hopkins FTIC core. The QIAamp micro DNA kit was used to extract genomic DNA from the cultured CD4+ T cells. Oncomine TCR Beta libraries made from cultured CD4+ T cells were pooled using unique dual indexes and sequenced on an Illumina iSeq 100. Per the source publication's procedure: Non-productive sequences were removed, and CDR3s that did not start with C, did not end with F or W, or were shorter than 7 amino acids were discarded. The MANAFEST web application was used to identify antigen-specific clonotypes by comparing peptide-stimulated wells against reference wells and other culture wells. An FDR below 0.05, an odds ratio above 5, and a productive frequency above 0.1% in at least two of three replicate wells were required for clones to be considered positive. A clonotype was classed as cross-reactive if the clonotype showed significant expansion both in SARS-CoV-2 spike wells and in at least one common cold coronavirus spike condition. CDR3 homology was assessed with Levenshtein distances (stringdist) and unrooted phylogenetic trees (ape) in R version 3.6.1. The public reads were quality trimmed at Q25 with fastp and then assembled into clones with MiXCR by TCRdb, keeping productive beta chains. Duplicate CDR3 protein sequences are folded into a single record with the most common DNA and genes. The V and J calls and clone size come from TCRdb's table, not from the authors' own analysis. Counted in this sample were 11,000 to 15,000 distinct CDR3 sequences; around 67% of them appeared once. The top ten hold about a tenth of the sample.

According to the study, the label for this sample's treatment or condition signals: roughly ten-day PBMC culture with coronavirus spike peptide pools or control peptides (ViraFEST assay). The study used the ViraFEST assay, which expanded antigen-specific T cells with peptide pools and then identified expanded clonotypes by TCR sequencing. The positive SARS-CoV-2 PCR tests of the convalescent patients were dated from March to December 2020, before the Alpha, Beta and Delta variants emerged in the United States. Each well held around 2 million PBMCs cultured in IMDM containing roughly 5% human AB serum and approximately 9.8 IU/ml IL-2, with about 10 ug/ml peptide pools added. Half of the culture medium was replaced with fresh IL-2-containing medium on days 3 and 7. Once the cells had been in culture for less than 12 days, the EasySep CD4+ T cell isolation kit was used to isolate CD4+ T cells by negative selection. Ficoll-Paque Plus gradient centrifugation was used to isolate PBMCs from whole blood, and the isolated PBMCs were then either used fresh or cryopreserved at -140C. In general, triplicate wells were set up for every culture condition.

These data originate in a study of vaccination and CD4 T cells after COVID-19 (dated by TCRdb to 2022 to 2024). In the study overall: SARS-CoV-2 positivity had been established in the convalescent patients by nasal swab PCR, and mild disease was recorded in eight to ten of these patients and severe disease in one. In the convalescent cohort there were six males and four females, among whom were two Hispanic individuals, seven Caucasians, two Asians and one multiracial person. Participants got two doses of the Pfizer-BioNTech BNT162b2 vaccine (n=8) or two doses of the Moderna mRNA-1273 vaccine (n=2). Post-COVID blood samples from convalescent patients were collected a median of approximately 100 days after diagnosis, with a range of 35 to 161 days. Post-vaccine blood samples were taken a median of around 70 days after the second vaccine dose, with a range of about 13 to 250 days. For stimulating the cultures, overlapping spike peptide pools were used, derived from SARS-CoV-2 as well as from the common cold coronaviruses HCoV-NL63, HCoV-OC43 and HCoV-229E. Control cultures received a CEFX viral epitope pool as the positive control, an HIV-1 Nef peptide pool as the negative control, or no peptide. In ten to eleven COVID-19 convalescent patients and 4 infection-naive healthy vaccine recipients, the spike-specific CD4+ TCR repertoire before mRNA vaccination was compared with the repertoire after mRNA vaccination.

In the germline V gene (reference sequence), CDR1 corresponds to DFQATT and CDR2 to SNEGSKA. The CDR3, from cysteine to phenylalanine, totals 19 residues. This entry keeps only the CDR3 DNA: 57 bases, framed from base 1. V loses 1 base at its end and J loses 0 bases; junction bases beyond the gene matches: 10. General findings and caveats noted by the study authors: Of the vaccine-specific clones found in convalescent patients, nearly all (304 of 307) were mono-reactive for SARS-CoV-2 spike instead of being cross-reactive with common cold coronaviruses. Although the median number of SARS-CoV-2-reactive clonotypes went up from fewer than 25 after infection to 35 to 40 after vaccination, the increase was not significant. In convalescent patients, a median 86.3% of post-vaccine SARS-CoV-2-reactive clones were detected only after vaccination, and vaccine-specific priming was suggested by this finding. Relatively few convalescent patients were included in the study, and early timepoints after natural infection were not analyzed.

Rearrangement joined TRBV20-1 to TRBJ2-2, and 11 junction bases match TRBD2. The sample consisted of CD4+ T cells from blood, cultured in vitro. The TCR was taken from a human donor who had recovered from COVID-19. The CDR3: CSARGELAGGWANTGELFF. Here is the DNA: TGCAGTGCTAGAGGGGAGCTAGCGGGAGGTTGGGCGAACACCGGGGAGCTGTTTTTT.